One sample yielded the 15 T cell receptor beta chains listed below, sequenced in a study of beta chain features in type 1 diabetes. Every bit of the isolated RNA underwent reverse transcription, so sequencing read expressed TCRB transcripts. The repertoire was sequenced with immunoSEQ multiplex PCR; TCRdb's copy has only in-frame clones and lacks some. Of about 150,000 clones in the sample, less than 9.5% were seen once. Sequencing was carried out using central memory CD4+ T cells from blood. These receptors originate from a man aged 18 to 30 in good health.

This chain links TRBV30 with TRBJ2-7; D might be TRBD2 (5 bases). The V and J ends lost 1 base and 9 bases respectively, with 16 bases between them. The CDR3 length is 13 residues. The germline V gene has CDR1 GTSNPN and CDR2 SVGIG (reference sequence). In DNA, the CDR3 is TGTGCCTGGAGTGGGAACTTGGAGGTTGGGCAGTACTTC. This sequence encodes CAWSGNLEVGQYF.

CDR3 DNA: TGTGCCAGCAGCACGGACAGTGAAAACACCATATATTTT. This sequence encodes CASSTDSENTIYF. This chain connects TRBV7-3 to TRBJ1-3; D perhaps matches TRBD1 (6 bases). The CDR3 consists of 13 residues. Germline loops: CDR1 SGHTA, CDR2 FQGTGA. The V and J ends lost 5 bases and 6 bases respectively, with 11 bases between them.

V is TRBV6-6 and J is TRBJ2-7, with D tentatively TRBD1 (5 bases). This CDR3 contains 14 residues. The ends were cut back, 7 bases at V and 0 bases at J, with 13 bases in the middle. The germline V gene encodes CDR1 MNHNY and CDR2 SVGAGI (reference sequence). The CDR3 loop reads CASTPSRVSYEQYF. The CDR3 DNA follows: TGTGCCAGCACTCCGAGCAGGGTCTCCTACGAGCAGTACTTC.

This chain joins TRBV4-1 and TRBJ2-7; TRBD1 is a possible D gene (6 bases). The CDR3 has 20 amino acids. Germline loops: CDR1 MGHRA, CDR2 YSYEKL. V gave up 0 bases and J gave up 3 bases, with 27 bases separating them. The CDR3 nucleotides read TGCGCCAGCAGCCAAGATCGGCTCATCCAGGGGCCCAACTACATCTACGAGCAGTACTTC. This sequence encodes CASSQDRLIQGPNYIYEQYF.

This clone was detected a few times. The rearrangement uses TRBV9 and TRBJ1-4; D is possibly TRBD1 (5 bases). Germline lookup yields CDR1 SGDLS and CDR2 YYNGEE. V was cut by 0 bases and J by 8 bases, with 11 bases left in between. CDR3 length: 14 residues. DNA for the CDR3: TGTGCCAGCAGCGTAGAGGCAGGGAGGGAAAAACTGTTTTTT. It is translated as CASSVEAGREKLFF.

This clone was found a few times. This chain links TRBV25-1 with TRBJ1-2; D ambiguous. This CDR3 is built from 14 residues. The V gene lost 4 bases and the J gene lost 0 bases, with 9 bases spanning the gap. Looked up from germline, CDR1 is MGHDK and CDR2 is SYGVNS. CDR3 coding DNA: TGTGCCAGCAGTGGGCCTCATTCTAACTATGGCTACACCTTC. It encodes CASSGPHSNYGYTF.

This clone was seen only a few times. The rearrangement links TRBV5-6 to TRBJ1-1; no reliable D call. The CDR3 has 15 residues. V lost 1 base to trimming and J lost 0 bases, with 10 bases between them. Germline V gene sequence: CDR1 SGHDT, CDR2 YYEEEE. The CDR3 DNA reads TGTGCCAGCAGCTTGTATCAGTATTTGAACACTGAAGCTTTCTTT. Translation: CASSLYQYLNTEAFF.

The V call is TRBV10-3, the J call TRBJ1-2; D remains ambiguous. Germline CDR1 reads ENHRY; CDR2 reads SYGVKD. This CDR3 region has 13 residues. V gave up 0 bases and J gave up 5 bases, with 7 bases separating them. The CDR3 here is CAISESSVYGYTF. CDR3 in DNA: TGTGCCATCAGTGAGTCCTCAGTTTATGGCTACACCTTC.

This clone was picked up a small number of times. This chain links TRBV5-1 with TRBJ2-7; 10 nucleotides match TRBD2. The V gene's germline CDR1 is SGHRS and CDR2 YFSETQ. V was clipped by 1 base and J by 5 bases; unmatched bases: 9. The CDR3 has 16 amino acids. The CDR3, as DNA: TGCGCCAGCAGCTTGTTTGTAGCGGGGGGTTTAGACGAGCAGTACTTC. Translation gives CASSLFVAGGLDEQYF.

At least ten counts were recorded for this clone. This chain links TRBV4-3 with TRBJ2-7; TRBD2 aligns across 7 bases. Germline assignment: CDR1 LGHNA and CDR2 YSLEER. CDR3 length: 13 residues. Trimming cost V 0 bases and J 7 bases; bases outside gene matches: 3. CDR3: CASSQELAREQYF. For the CDR3, the DNA is TGCGCCAGCAGCCAAGAACTAGCGAGGGAGCAGTACTTC.

A few counts support this clone. The CDR3 DNA reads as TGTGCCAGCAGCTTTCTTCTAGAGAACACTGAAGCTTTCTTT. Translating gives CASSFLLENTEAFF. The genes are TRBV7-2 and TRBJ1-1; D is unresolved. CDR3 length: 14 residues. Trimming cost V 3 bases and J 1 base, with 9 bases left between them. Germline CDR1 reads SGHTA; CDR2 reads FQGNSA.

This clone occurred many times. The J gene is TRBJ2-3, the V gene TRBV29-1; 8 bases map to TRBD1. Germline V lookup: CDR1 SQVTM, CDR2 ANQGSEA. Germline trimming cut 4 bases from V and 3 bases from J; bases unmatched to any gene: 6. This CDR3 is 14 amino acids long. This CDR3 reads CSVAATGATDTQYF. The CDR3 DNA sequence: TGCAGCGTTGCAGCGACAGGGGCAACAGATACGCAGTATTTT.

This clone was seen repeatedly, ten times or more. This chain uses TRBV30 with TRBJ1-1; D is possibly TRBD1 (5 bases). Trimming shortened V by 0 bases and J by 5 bases, and 13 bases separated the two germline ends. Germline values: CDR1 GTSNPN, CDR2 SVGIG (reference sequence). CDR3 length: 14 residues. CDR3 loop: CAWSVRATETEAFF. For the CDR3, the DNA is TGTGCCTGGAGTGTACGTGCGACAGAGACTGAAGCTTTCTTT. Using reference TRBV30 and TRBJ1-1 for the parts outside the CDR3, the full variable domain is SQTIHQWPATLVQPVGSPLSLECTVEGTSNPNLYWYRQAAGRGLQLLFYSVGIGQISSEVPQNLSASRPQDRQFILSSKKLLLSDSGFYLCAWSVRATETEAFFGQGTRLTVV.

This clone was recorded many times. V usage is TRBV28 and J usage is TRBJ2-7, with no clear D. CDR3 length equals 11 residues. Germline CDR1 reads MDHEN; CDR2 reads SYDVKM. Deletions cut 6 bases from V and 2 bases from J, with 5 bases between. CDR3 nucleotide sequence: TGTGCCAGCAGACACACCTACGAGCAGTACTTC. Translating it yields CASRHTYEQYF.

The chain links TRBV6-6 to TRBJ1-2; TRBD1 agrees at 9 bases. CDR1 is MNHNY and CDR2 is SVGAGI in the germline V gene (reference sequence). J gave up 6 bases and V 4 bases, and 3 bases lay outside the gene matches. There are 13 residues in the CDR3. The CDR3 nucleotides are TGTGCCAGCAGTTCGCGACAGGGGGATGGCTACACCTTC. The encoded protein is CASSSRQGDGYTF.